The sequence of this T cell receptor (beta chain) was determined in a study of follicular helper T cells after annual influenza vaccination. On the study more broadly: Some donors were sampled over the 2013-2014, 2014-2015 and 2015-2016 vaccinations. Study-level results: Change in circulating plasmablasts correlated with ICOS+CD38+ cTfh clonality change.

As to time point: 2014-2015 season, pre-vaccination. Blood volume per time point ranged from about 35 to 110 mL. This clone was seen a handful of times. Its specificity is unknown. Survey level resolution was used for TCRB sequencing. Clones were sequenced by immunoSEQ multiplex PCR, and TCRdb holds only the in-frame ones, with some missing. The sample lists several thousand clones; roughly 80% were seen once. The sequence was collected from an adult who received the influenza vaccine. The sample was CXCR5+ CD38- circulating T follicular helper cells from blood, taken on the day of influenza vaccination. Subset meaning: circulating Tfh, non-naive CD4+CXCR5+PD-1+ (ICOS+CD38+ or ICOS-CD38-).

The CDR3 DNA sequence: TGTGCCAGCAGCTTGGTTCTCGCGGGGGGTTCCTACGAGCAGTACTTC. It yields the protein CASSLVLAGGSYEQYF. The rearrangement links TRBV5-4 to TRBJ2-7; 8 bases line up with TRBD2. The V gene end was trimmed by 0 bases and the J gene end by 1 base; junction bases not matched to a gene: 6. There are 16 residues in the CDR3. Germline values: CDR1 SGHNT, CDR2 YYREEE (reference sequence). Using reference TRBV5-4 and TRBJ2-7 for the parts outside the CDR3, the full variable domain is ETGVTQSPTHLIKTRGQQVTLRCSSQSGHNTVSWYQQALGQGPQFIFQYYREEENGRGNFPPRFSGLQFPNYSSELNVNALELDDSALYLCASSLVLAGGSYEQYFGPGTRLTVT.